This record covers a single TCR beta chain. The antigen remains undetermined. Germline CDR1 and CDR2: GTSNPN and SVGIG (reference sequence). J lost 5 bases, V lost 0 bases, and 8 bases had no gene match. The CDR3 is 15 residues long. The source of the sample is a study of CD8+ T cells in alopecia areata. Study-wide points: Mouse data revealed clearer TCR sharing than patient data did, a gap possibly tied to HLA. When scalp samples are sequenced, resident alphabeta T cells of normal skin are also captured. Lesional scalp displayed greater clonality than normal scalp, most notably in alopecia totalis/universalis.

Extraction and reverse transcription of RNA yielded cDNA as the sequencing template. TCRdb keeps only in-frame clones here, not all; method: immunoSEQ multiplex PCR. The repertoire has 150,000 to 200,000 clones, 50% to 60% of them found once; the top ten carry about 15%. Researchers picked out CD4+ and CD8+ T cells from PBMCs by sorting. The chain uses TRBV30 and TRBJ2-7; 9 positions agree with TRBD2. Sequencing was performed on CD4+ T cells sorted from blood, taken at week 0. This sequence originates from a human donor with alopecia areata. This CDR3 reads CAWSVQRGVFHEQYF. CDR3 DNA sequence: TGTGCCTGGAGTGTACAGCGGGGGGTTTTCCACGAGCAGTACTTC.